This T cell receptor beta chain was found in a study of human T cells and chemical hapten exposure (TCRdb year 2021). Some background on the complete study: For sensitization, 2% DPC in acetone was applied to a roughly 2 cm by roughly 2 cm area of upper inner arm skin. About 28 alopecia patients gave blood for TCR sequencing at one to four time points (pre-sensitization, 2, 6 and 24 weeks). Patch tests used Finn chambers with 0.01% DPC on the upper back, scored after 6 days by International Contact Dermatitis Research Group standards. Patients additionally received weekly therapeutic DPC doses to the scalp throughout the approximately 24-week study period. In alopecia patients, the study followed how the peripheral blood TCR repertoire changed in vivo over primary and secondary sensitization to diphenylcyclopropenone (DPC), a hapten. The patient cohort, mostly female, included alopecia areata with under or over 50% scalp involvement, alopecia totalis and alopecia universalis. Libraries were pooled for sequencing, and per-sample TCR yields varied mainly because of small differences in library volumes within the pool. Patient blood was sampled pre-sensitization (week 0) and at 2, 6 and about 24 weeks after DPC sensitization.

This clonotype appeared many times. Which antigen it targets is not known. Base quality data are lacking; no much larger clone is found one base away. Summary of the overall study and its limitations: Compared with pre-sensitization or healthy control sets, expanded TCRs formed significantly more large CDR3 similarity clusters, which is consistent with antigen-driven responses. All patients had alopecia, a presumed autoimmune disease, so their immune response might differ from that of healthy individuals. After repeated subsampling, changes were observed in the strength of the expansion versus patch-test correlation and in the threshold at which the correlation became significant. No change with DPC sensitization was found in the number of TCRs above 1 in 1000 frequency, and no evidence of global repertoire structure alterations was found. Patch test score was positively correlated with the number of PT1 expanded TCRs, with significance at thresholds 8, 16 and 32 but not at 4.

Libraries came from RACE. The instrument was a NextSeq 500. During library preparation, unique molecular identifiers were attached to individual cDNA molecules so that TCRs could be counted quantitatively and reproducibly. Each blood RNA sample was used to sequence both TCR alpha and TCR beta chains. Per the original workflow: Samples had a median of around 92,000 TCRs, with a range from roughly 20,000 to 700,000. V, J and CDR3 annotation of the TCR reads was carried out using the Decombinator software suite. To make PS versus PT1 abundance plots, every sample was subsampled to the same number of TCRs (28,000). TCRs were defined as expanded if absent before sensitization and observed at least eight times at the 2-week time point. TCRdb redid the processing of the public reads, applying fastp at Q25 and MiXCR, and retained in-frame beta chains. All rows with the same CDR3 protein become a single entry with the most common DNA and genes. The V and J calls and clone size come from TCRdb's table, not from the authors' own analysis. The sample table lists about 110,000 distinct CDR3 sequences, approximately 9.9% of them with a count of one. The ten top clones hold under 4.5% of the sample.

From its cysteine to its phenylalanine, the CDR3 spans 13 amino acids. The sequence is cut down to CDR3 DNA, 39 bases in frame from base 1. The germline V gene (reference sequence) gives CDR1 as SEHNR and CDR2 as FQNEAQ. Trimming removed 5 bases from V and 11 bases from J, leaving 18 bases between the germline ends. The time point label for this specimen denotes: patch test 1, 2 weeks after DPC sensitization. This specimen's treatment or condition label, per the study, means: therapeutic diphenylcyclopropenone sensitization with weekly scalp DPC. At each patch-test visit, blood was drawn before the patch test was applied. Eligible patients were aged 18 to 70, diagnosed with alopecia, deemed suitable for DPC therapy, and excluded if pregnant. Total RNA was extracted from unfractionated whole blood collected in Tempus Blood RNA tubes.

Sample: whole blood, taken in connection with sensitization to the hapten diphenylcyclopropenone (DPC). In this chain, TRBV7-9 is recombined with TRBJ1-1; the D gene is perhaps TRBD1, on 5 matching bases. This TCR was sampled from a woman in her thirties or forties with alopecia areata. Some clones in this sample may be carry-over from other donors' samples. Read as DNA, the sequence is TGTGCCAGCAGCCTTGGGCGTGGTGGGGACGCTTTCTTT. It translates as CASSLGRGGDAFF. The full variable domain, with segments outside the CDR3 supplied by the reference TRBV7-9 and TRBJ1-1 proteins, appears as DTGVSQNPRHKITKRGQNVTFRCDPISEHNRLYWYRQTLGQGPEFLTYFQNEAQLEKSRLLSDRFSAERPKGSFSTLEIQRTEQGDSAMYLCASSLGRGGDAFFGQGTRLTVV.